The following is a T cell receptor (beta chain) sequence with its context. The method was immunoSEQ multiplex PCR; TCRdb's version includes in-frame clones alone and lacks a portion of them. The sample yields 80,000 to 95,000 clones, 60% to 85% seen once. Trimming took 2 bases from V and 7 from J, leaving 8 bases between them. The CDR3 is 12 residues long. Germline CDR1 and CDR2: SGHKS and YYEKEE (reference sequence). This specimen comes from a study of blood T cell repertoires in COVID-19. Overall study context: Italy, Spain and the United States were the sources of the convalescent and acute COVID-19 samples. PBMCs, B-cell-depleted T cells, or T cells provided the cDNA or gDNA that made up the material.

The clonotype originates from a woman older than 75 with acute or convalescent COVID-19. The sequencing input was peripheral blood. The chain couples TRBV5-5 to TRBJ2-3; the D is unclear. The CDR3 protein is CASSLTDYTQYF. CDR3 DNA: TGTGCCAGCAGCTTAACTGACTATACGCAGTATTTT.